The next 20 T cell receptor beta chains were all read from a single sample in a study of cytomegalovirus exposure and HLA in healthy donors (dated by TCRdb to the late 2010s). Library construction relied on the immunoSEQ multiplex PCR assay. The multiplex PCR relied on a mix of 60 forward primers for TCR Vbeta segments and 13 reverse primers for TCR Jbeta segments. TCRdb took this table from immuneACCESS and kept in-frame rearrangements with V and J called. Such tables lack part of the clones; where checked against another copy, unresolved V genes explain under half of the gap, and the rest is unexplained. The sample contains about 180,000 clones, roughly three quarters of them found a single time. About 2.5% of the sample rests with the top ten. The sample consisted of PBMCs. These receptors were obtained from a woman aged 25-40 years in good health and CMV-seropositive.

The chain uses TRBV5-6 and TRBJ2-5, with 8 bases matching TRBD1. CDR1 is SGHDT, CDR2 YYEEEE, per germline. The junction had 7 bases not matched to a gene; V was cut back by 4 bases and J by 2 bases. The CDR3 spans 15 residues. The CDR3 sequence: CASSPDRVRQETQYF. The CDR3 bases are TGTGCCAGCAGCCCGGACAGGGTCCGGCAAGAGACCCAGTACTTC. Full variable domain (outside the CDR3, taken from reference TRBV5-6 and TRBJ2-5): DAGVTQSPTHLIKTRGQQVTLRCSPKSGHDTVSWYQQALGQGPQFIFQYYEEEERQRGNFPDRFSGHQFPNYSSELNVNALLLGDSALYLCASSPDRVRQETQYFGPGTRLLVL.

The chain recombines TRBV7-2 with TRBJ2-3; tentatively, D is TRBD2 (6 bases). V lost 5 bases and J lost 2, with 17 bases in between. CDR3 length equals 16 residues. Germline CDR1 and CDR2: SGHTA and FQGNSA. CDR3 sequence: CASSPPSRRDTDTQYF. CDR3 bases: TGTGCCAGCAGCCCCCCTAGCCGGAGGGACACAGATACGCAGTATTTT.

Written as DNA, the CDR3 is TGTGCCAGCAGTGGGTCGTTCGCAGCGGGGGGCGCAGATACGCAGTATTTT. Its translation: CASSGSFAAGGADTQYF. This chain links TRBV25-1 with TRBJ2-3; 9 nucleotides align to TRBD2. V was clipped by 4 bases and J by 4 bases; unmatched bases: 12. The germline gives CDR1 MGHDK, CDR2 SYGVNS. CDR3 length equals 17 residues.

This chain connects TRBV11-2 to TRBJ1-4; possibly TRBD1 for D (5 bases). From germline, CDR1 is SGHAT and CDR2 FQNNGV. The length of the CDR3 is 13 residues. Trimming took 2 bases from V and 7 from J, leaving 8 bases between them. CDR3 coding DNA: TGTGCCAGCAGCTTAAGGGGAGGTGAAAAACTGTTTTTT. Translating it yields CASSLRGGEKLFF.

The chain employs TRBV2 and TRBJ1-5; a possible D gene is TRBD1 (6 bases). Germline V gene lookup returns CDR1 SNHLY and CDR2 FYNNEI. Trimming stripped 2 bases from V and 1 base from J, with 6 bases between. The length of the CDR3 is 14 residues. DNA for the CDR3: TGTGCCAGCAGTGAACAGGGGAGCAATCAGCCCCAGCATTTT. Translated, it gives CASSEQGSNQPQHF.

This chain joins TRBV18 and TRBJ2-5; no firm D call. The germline V and J ends were trimmed by 7 bases and 5 bases, with 14 bases remaining between them. Germline CDR1 reads KGHSH; CDR2 reads LQKENI. The CDR3 consists of 13 residues. CDR3 loop: CASFPTTGETQYF. DNA for the CDR3: TGTGCCAGCTTCCCTACCACCGGGGAGACCCAGTACTTC.

The chain combines TRBV6-5 with TRBJ2-5; D perhaps matches TRBD2 (7 bases). The CDR3 loop spans 14 amino acids. Trimming shortened V by 7 bases and J by 1 base, and 13 bases separated the two germline ends. Germline-derived CDR1 and CDR2 are MNHEY and SVGAGI. The chain's CDR3 is CASTPRGRQETQYF. CDR3 bases: TGTGCCAGCACCCCGCGGGGGCGCCAAGAGACCCAGTACTTC.

This clone was seen only a few times. This rearrangement joins TRBV7-2 to TRBJ2-3; no reliable D call. The CDR3 loop spans 15 amino acids. Per the germline V gene, CDR1 is SGHTA and CDR2 is FQGNSA. Trimming cost V 5 bases and J 2 bases, with 14 bases left between them. CDR3 loop: CASSPPGGHTDTQYF. The CDR3 nucleotides are TGTGCCAGCAGCCCTCCTGGTGGCCACACAGATACGCAGTATTTT.

This clone was counted a few times. The chain uses TRBV4-3 and TRBJ1-3; D remains ambiguous. Germline V gives CDR1 LGHNA, CDR2 YSLEER. The CDR3 covers 16 residues. V lost 4 bases and J lost 0, with 13 bases in between. CDR3 region: CASSRTSGGSGNTIYF. CDR3 nucleotide sequence: TGCGCCAGCAGCCGGACGAGCGGAGGCTCTGGAAACACCATATATTTT.

The genes are TRBV7-9 and TRBJ1-4; no clear D. The CDR3 is made up of 15 amino acids. Germline V gives CDR1 SEHNR, CDR2 FQNEAQ (reference sequence). V was clipped by 1 base and J by 4 bases, with 10 bases between them. The CDR3 reads CASSLGQTSNEKLFF. CDR3 bases: TGTGCCAGCAGCTTAGGGCAGACTAGTAATGAAAAACTGTTTTTT.

The gene calls are TRBV4-1 and TRBJ2-7, with 8 bases that match TRBD1. Per the germline V gene, CDR1 is MGHRA and CDR2 is YSYEKL. Germline trimming cut 1 base from V and 2 bases from J; bases unmatched to any gene: 4. This CDR3 comprises 15 residues. The CDR3 here is CASSQVGTGTYEQYF. DNA for the CDR3: TGCGCCAGCAGCCAAGTAGGGACAGGTACCTACGAGCAGTACTTC.

The chain recombines TRBV11-3 with TRBJ2-3, with 8 positions matching TRBD2. With V trimmed by 5 bases and J by 4 bases, 8 bases remained unmatched. Germline V CDR1 and CDR2: SGHNT, YENEEA. The CDR3 is 15 amino acids. CDR3 bases: TGTGCCAGCAGCCTGTCGACTAGCGAGGCAGATACGCAGTATTTT. Protein product: CASSLSTSEADTQYF.

The V gene is TRBV11-3, the J gene TRBJ1-2, with D unresolved. CDR1 and CDR2 (germline): SGHNT, YENEEA. This CDR3 has 14 amino acids. V lost 3 bases and J 4 bases, leaving 12 bases between the germline ends. The CDR3 DNA sequence: TGTGCCAGCAGCTTGACCCGACAACCCTATGGCTACACCTTC. Amino acid sequence: CASSLTRQPYGYTF.

The V call is TRBV11-3, the J call TRBJ2-2, with 11 bases aligning to TRBD2. Trimming removed 4 bases from V and 14 bases from J; junction bases left unmatched: 9. This CDR3 has 14 amino acids. Germline lookup yields CDR1 SGHNT and CDR2 YENEEA. CDR3 sequence reads: CASSSTSGGLDLFF. The DNA of the CDR3 is TGTGCCAGCAGCTCCACTAGCGGGGGATTGGATCTGTTTTTT.

The chain combines TRBV7-9 with TRBJ2-7; TRBD2 aligns across 7 bases. The CDR3 spans 17 residues. Losses at the gene ends were 1 base for V and 3 bases for J; bases not matched to a gene: 12. CDR1 is SEHNR and CDR2 is FQNEAQ in the germline V gene (reference sequence). The CDR3 bases are TGTGCCAGCAGCTTAGTGATGAGGCGGGGGACCCTCTACGAGCAGTACTTC. Translation: CASSLVMRRGTLYEQYF.

This chain connects TRBV9 to TRBJ1-3; D gene unclear. This CDR3 has 19 amino acids. Per germline, CDR1 SGDLS and CDR2 YYNGEE. Trimming pared 0 bases from V and 0 bases from J, leaving 19 bases between. Written as DNA, the CDR3 is TGTGCCAGCAGCGTAGGTCCCCAAAGACTACTTCGCTCTGGAAACACCATATATTTT. Its protein is CASSVGPQRLLRSGNTIYF.

The rearrangement uses TRBV4-3 and TRBJ2-3; 8 nucleotides line up with TRBD2. With 4 bases clipped from V and 2 bases from J, the junction kept 5 bases outside the gene matches. The germline V gene encodes CDR1 LGHNA and CDR2 YSLEER. There are 15 residues in the CDR3. The CDR3 is CASSLRGLATDTQYF. CDR3 sequence (DNA): TGCGCCAGCAGCCTACGAGGACTAGCCACAGATACGCAGTATTTT.

In this sample, this clone turned up a few times. The chain is built from TRBV28 and TRBJ1-4, with TRBD1 identical over 8 bases. V dropped 6 bases and J dropped 8; count of bases not matched to a gene: 8. Per germline, CDR1 MDHEN and CDR2 SYDVKM. This CDR3 has 14 amino acids. The CDR3 DNA is TGTGCCAGCAGCAGGGGGCAGTTTAGGGAAAAACTGTTTTTT. It is translated as CASSRGQFREKLFF.

The chain recombines TRBV10-2 with TRBJ2-1; weak D call: TRBD2 (6 bases). The CDR3 is 14 amino acids. Germline CDR1 is WSHSY and CDR2 is SAAADI. The V end was cut by 3 bases, the J end by 9 bases, with 15 bases between. CDR3 nucleotide sequence: TGCGCCAGCAGTGACGGAAGGGGCGGGACTGAGCAGTTCTTC. Translation: CASSDGRGGTEQFF.

This clone has a handful of counts. The chain uses TRBV2 and TRBJ1-5, with D hard to call. The CDR3 extends over 15 amino acids. V lost 4 bases and J 0 bases, leaving 10 bases between the germline ends. Germline V gene lookup returns CDR1 SNHLY and CDR2 FYNNEI. In DNA form, the CDR3 reads TGTGCCAGCAGTGGTACCGGCGGTAGCAATCAGCCCCAGCATTTT. Encoded protein: CASSGTGGSNQPQHF.